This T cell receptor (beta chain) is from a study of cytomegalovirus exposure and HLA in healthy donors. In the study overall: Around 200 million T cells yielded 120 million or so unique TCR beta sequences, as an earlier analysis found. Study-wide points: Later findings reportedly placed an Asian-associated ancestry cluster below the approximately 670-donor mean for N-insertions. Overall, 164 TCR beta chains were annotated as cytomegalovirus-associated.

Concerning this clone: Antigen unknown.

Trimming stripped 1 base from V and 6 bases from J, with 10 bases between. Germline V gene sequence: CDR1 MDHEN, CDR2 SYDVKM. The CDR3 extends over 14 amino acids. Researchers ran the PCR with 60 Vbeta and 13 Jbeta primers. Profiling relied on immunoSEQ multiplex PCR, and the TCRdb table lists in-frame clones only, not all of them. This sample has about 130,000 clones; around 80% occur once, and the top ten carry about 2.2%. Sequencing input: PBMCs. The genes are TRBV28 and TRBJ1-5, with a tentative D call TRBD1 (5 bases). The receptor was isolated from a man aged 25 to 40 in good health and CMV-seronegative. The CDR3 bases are TGTGCCAGCAGTTTATTGGCAGGGTCTCAGCCCCAGCATTTT. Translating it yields CASSLLAGSQPQHF.